What follows is one T cell receptor (beta chain) and its context. This clone's antigen is unknown. Qualities for individual bases were not recorded, and no much larger clone is one base off. The CDR3 runs 15 residues from the cysteine to the phenylalanine. CDR3 DNA only is kept here, 45 bases in frame from base 1. CDR1 and CDR2, looked up from the germline V gene (reference sequence), are SGHNT and YYREEE. V is trimmed back by 0 bases and J by 4 bases, and the junction contains 6 bases that no gene match accounts for. The collaborating institutions used their own protocols to collect whole blood in K2EDTA tubes. For TCRbeta analysis, collaborators shipped samples in one of three forms: frozen whole blood, isolated PBMCs, or DNA extracted from either of those sample types. TCRbeta CDR3 regions were amplified from genomic DNA using the immunoSEQ Assay, a bias-controlled multiplex PCR. Regarding the original processing steps: The number of nucleated cells in each sample was estimated from the amplification of reference gene primers within the assay. To quantify the absolute abundance of each unique TCRbeta CDR3 rearrangement, sequence reads were collapsed and filtered. Productive Simpson clonality was computed per sample as the square root of Simpson's diversity index over productive rearrangements. TCRdb's version of the immuneACCESS table is confined to in-frame rearrangements and falls short of the full clone set. An unresolved V gene accounts for under half of the shortfall where checked; the remainder is of unknown origin. V and J calls and clone size are given by that table; D and trimming were obtained from the DNA. This sample lists around 120,000 clones; about 78% were detected once. The top ten clonotypes cover about 2% of the sample.

The data derive from a study of blood T cell repertoires in COVID-19 (dated by TCRdb to about 2020). Turning to the overall study: Samples covering the acute and convalescent phases of COVID-19 were provided by collaborators in the United States, Italy and Spain. Subjects who had been exposed to COVID-19, were actively infected with it, or had recovered from it provided the deeply sampled blood TCRbeta repertoires that made up the dataset. Where available, HLA class I and class II types were obtained from metadata supplied by the sample provider rather than from assay-based typing. Nearly every sample came with metadata listing a de-identified subject ID, COVID-19 status, age in years and sex. The prospective study material was composed of cDNA or gDNA derived from T cells, B-cell-depleted T cells, or PBMCs. A freely available public database, intended as a resource for researchers studying the immune response to SARS-CoV-2, is where the repertoires were released. Samples came from the ongoing ImmuneRACE study (first 160 participants) plus 1,254 subjects from 6 global collaborators.

The full study reports these points: Clinical and demographic metadata were provided uncurated, with the amount varying by source and participant.

The chain is assembled from TRBV5-4 and TRBJ1-2; 7 junctional bases match TRBD1. Source material: peripheral blood. The sequence was obtained from a man in his 70s with acute or convalescent COVID-19. The DNA reads TGTGCCAGCAGCTTGGAGACAGGGTGGTTCTATGGCTACACCTTC. Its coded protein is CASSLETGWFYGYTF.